The clone carrying this T cell receptor (beta chain) was picked up a small number of times. Followed over time, Seattle patients had been enrolled while infection was active. This record comes from a study of blood T cell repertoires in COVID-19. Across the study: Acute and convalescent COVID-19 samples came from the United States, Italy and Spain. T cells, B-cell-depleted T cells, or PBMCs provided the cDNA or gDNA that served as material.

Original methodology: Reference gene primer amplification in the assay estimated nucleated cell counts. Assay used: immunoSEQ multiplex PCR; TCRdb lists only in-frame clones, some missing. V and J calls and clone size come straight from that table; D and trimming were deduced from the DNA. The data contain about 410,000 clones, approximately 91% of them singletons. The CDR3 spans 13 residues. The ends were cut back, 5 bases at V and 2 bases at J, with 6 bases in the middle. The germline CDR1 and CDR2 sequences are MGHRA and YSYEKL. Source material: peripheral blood. This receptor was taken from a woman aged 40 to 50 with COVID-19, enrolled during active disease. The chain recombines TRBV4-1 with TRBJ2-2, with no clear D. The CDR3 protein is CASSTHNTGELFF. CDR3 DNA sequence: TGCGCCAGCAGCACTCACAACACCGGGGAGCTGTTTTTT.